This T cell receptor (beta chain) was sequenced in a study of blood T cell repertoires in COVID-19. J gave up 1 base and V 7 bases, and 12 bases lay outside the gene matches. The CDR3 sequence is 15 residues long. The V gene's germline CDR1 is SQVTM and CDR2 ANQGSEA. Profiling relied on immunoSEQ multiplex PCR, and the TCRdb table lists in-frame clones only, not all of them. Among about 160,000 clones, 92% were seen once, and the ten largest hold roughly 5%. The source of this sequence is a man younger than 40 with COVID-19, enrolled during active disease. Sequencing was carried out using peripheral blood. The V gene is TRBV29-1, the J gene TRBJ1-1; 7 nucleotides line up with TRBD1. CDR3 region: CSASRQGITNTEAFF. Here the CDR3 DNA reads TGCAGCGCATCTAGACAGGGCATCACGAACACTGAAGCTTTCTTT.